This T cell receptor (beta chain) is from a study of T-cell reconstitution after alpha-beta-depleted transplantation in children. This clonotype was found many times. This CDR3 comprises 14 residues. Unmatched junction bases numbered 4, after V lost 4 bases and J lost 0 bases. Germline V gives CDR1 SGHDT, CDR2 YYEEEE. The TCRbeta library was prepared with unique molecular identifiers. In TCRdb, the PCR reads were re-called with MiXCR into one record per CDR3 protein. Seen here are around 600,000 distinct CDR3 sequences, approximately 10% observed once, and the top ten hold about 4%. Material: PBMCs from the stem cell graft donor, obtained from the stem cell graft. The receptor was isolated from a human donor who donated a stem cell graft to a child with acute myeloid leukemia. The chain carries TRBV5-6 and TRBJ2-7, with TRBD2 matching 7 bases. CDR3 coding DNA: TGTGCCAGCAGCCGACTAGCCCTCTCCTACGAGCAGTACTTC. It translates to CASSRLALSYEQYF. The full variable domain, completed using reference TRBV5-6 and TRBJ2-7, is DAGVTQSPTHLIKTRGQQVTLRCSPKSGHDTVSWYQQALGQGPQFIFQYYEEEERQRGNFPDRFSGHQFPNYSSELNVNALLLGDSALYLCASSRLALSYEQYFGPGTRLTVT.